This T cell receptor beta chain was profiled in a study of long-term antiretroviral therapy in people with HIV. The length of the CDR3 is 14 residues. The V and J ends lost 4 bases and 9 bases respectively, with 13 bases between them. Germline-derived CDR1 and CDR2 are MRHNA and SNTAGT. The immunoSEQ assay was v3.0, run at survey level. Assay: immunoSEQ multiplex PCR; the TCRdb copy retains only in-frame clones and omits some. Here the sample spans tens of thousands of clones, around nine tenths being singletons. Every sample had about 1-11 million cryopreserved PBMC in it before DNA extraction. The chain combines TRBV6-4 with TRBJ1-6; D remains ambiguous. The source was unsorted PBMCs, collected more than 4.3 years after starting antiretroviral therapy. This sequence originates from a man aged 30 to 45 with HIV. The CDR3 reads CASSVEVLGSPLHF. The CDR3 nucleotides are TGTGCCAGCAGTGTCGAAGTTCTCGGTTCACCCCTCCACTTT.